The sequence of this T cell receptor beta chain was determined in a study of cytomegalovirus exposure and HLA in healthy donors. This CDR3 is built from 13 residues. Germline lookup yields CDR1 SEHNR and CDR2 FQNEAQ (reference sequence). The V and J ends lost 1 base and 6 bases respectively, with 9 bases between them. Sequenced by immunoSEQ multiplex PCR; TCRdb stores in-frame clones only, minus some. The data show about 95,000 clones, about 85% seen once. Findings and caveats of the study: According to a subsequent analysis, TCR clusters from the first cohort were inclined to appear together in the 120 validation repertoires.

In the case of this clone: Antigen: not known.

The specimen was PBMCs. This receptor was taken from a man in his late teens or twenties in good health and CMV-seropositive. The chain carries TRBV7-9 and TRBJ1-1, with D possibly TRBD1 on 5 matching bases. The DNA of the CDR3 is TGTGCCAGCAGCTTAGACTGGGGGGCTGAAGCTTTCTTT. Its protein is CASSLDWGAEAFF.